Described below is a single TCR beta chain sequence and its context. The antigen is not known. These data belong to a study of OX40 agonist ivuxolimab in advanced cancers. Across the whole study: A partial response was reached by three patients: one with hepatocellular carcinoma and two with cutaneous melanoma. Study results and caveats: CD8+ T cells (on average) carried more expanded clones than CD4+ T cells. Clonal expansion was seen in CD4+ and CD8+ blood T cells by week 6 at 0.1 to 3.0 mg/kg.

Here immunoSEQ multiplex PCR was the method, and the copy in TCRdb shows in-frame clones only, minus some. The sample lists 77,000 or so clones; 80% to 95% were seen once. The length of the CDR3 is 16 residues. The clonotype originates from an adult with an advanced solid tumor such as melanoma, head and neck, liver or kidney cancer. This specimen was CD4+ or CD8+ T cells sorted from blood, taken in a trial of the OX40 agonist ivuxolimab. This chain links TRBV21-1 with TRBJ2-2; TRBD2 was called by the table and not checked on the DNA. TRBV21-1 is given as a pseudogene. For the CDR3, the DNA is TGTGCCAGCAGCCCGTGCCTGGACTCGCCAGTTGGGGAGCTGTTTTTT. Amino acid sequence: CASSPCLDSPVGELFF.